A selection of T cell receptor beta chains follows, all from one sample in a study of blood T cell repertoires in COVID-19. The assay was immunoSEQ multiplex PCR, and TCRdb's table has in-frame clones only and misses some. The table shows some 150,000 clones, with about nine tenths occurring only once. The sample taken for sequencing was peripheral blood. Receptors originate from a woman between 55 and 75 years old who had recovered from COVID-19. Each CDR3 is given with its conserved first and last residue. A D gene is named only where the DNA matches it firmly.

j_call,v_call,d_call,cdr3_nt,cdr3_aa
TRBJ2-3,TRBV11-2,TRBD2,TGTGCCAGCAGCTTAGATCGGAGCGGGGGGCCTCCTACAGATACGCAGTATTTT,CASSLDRSGGPPTDTQYF
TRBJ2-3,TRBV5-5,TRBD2,TGTGCCAGCAGCTTGGGACTAGCGGGGTCTAGCACAGATACGCAGTATTTT,CASSLGLAGSSTDTQYF
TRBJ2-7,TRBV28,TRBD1,TGTGCCAGCAGTAAAGGGGGACAGCCCTCCGAGCAGTACTTC,CASSKGGQPSEQYF
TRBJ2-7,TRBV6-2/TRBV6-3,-,TGTGCCAGCAGTTCCGACAGCGCCCAGAGCGAGCAGTACTTC,CASSSDSAQSEQYF
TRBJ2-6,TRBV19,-,TGTGCCAGTAGTATACAGGGCCGATACTCTGGGGCCAACGTCCTGACTTTC,CASSIQGRYSGANVLTF
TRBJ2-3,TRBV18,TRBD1,TGTGCCAGCTCACCGACAGGGAGCACAGATACGCAGTATTTT,CASSPTGSTDTQYF
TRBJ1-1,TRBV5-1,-,TGCGCCAGCAGCTTGTCGGTAACGAACACTGAAGCTTTCTTT,CASSLSVTNTEAFF
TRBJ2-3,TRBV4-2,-,TGTGCCAGCAGCCAAGGTTTGGGTAGCGACACAGATACGCAGTATTTT,CASSQGLGSDTDTQYF
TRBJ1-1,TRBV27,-,TGTGCCAGCAGTTTATCGATCGGGGGGCGGACTGAAGCTTTCTTT,CASSLSIGGRTEAFF
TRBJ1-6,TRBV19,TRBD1,TGTGCCAGTAGAAGTCCCATCGGAGGGGACAGGAATTCACCCCTCCACTTT,CASRSPIGGDRNSPLHF
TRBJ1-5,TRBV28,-,TGTGCCAGCAATGCCGTGGGGGCAGGGATCGGCAATCAGCCCCAGCATTTT,CASNAVGAGIGNQPQHF
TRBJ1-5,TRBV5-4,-,TGTGCCAGCAGCTTGGGGGGGGATAGCAATCAGCCCCAGCATTTT,CASSLGGDSNQPQHF
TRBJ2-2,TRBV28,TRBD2,TGTGCCAGCAGGGCTAGCGGGGGGGGCTCCGGGGAGCTGTTTTTT,CASRASGGGSGELFF
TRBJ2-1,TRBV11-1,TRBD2,TGTGCCAGCGGTCGACGGGGGGTCCATTCCTACAATGAGCAGTTCTTC,CASGRRGVHSYNEQFF
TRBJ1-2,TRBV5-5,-,TGTGCCAGCAGCTTGCGGGGGAACTATGGCTACACCTTC,CASSLRGNYGYTF
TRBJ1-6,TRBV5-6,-,TGTGCCAGCAGCTTGTGGGGCCATAATTCACCCCTCCACTTT,CASSLWGHNSPLHF
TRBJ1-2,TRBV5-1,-,TGCGCCAGCAGCTTGTGGGCAGGCCTCTATGGCTACACCTTC,CASSLWAGLYGYTF
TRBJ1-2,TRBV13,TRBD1,TGTGCCAGCAGCTTTATCACAGGGGTAGGCTACACCTTC,CASSFITGVGYTF